The text below deals with one TCR beta chain. The sample is drawn from a study of T cell responses to AZD1222 COVID-19 vaccine. Sequencing was performed with immunoSEQ multiplex PCR; in TCRdb, only in-frame clones are kept and a portion is missing. The table includes about 64,000 clones, 75% to 95% detected once. V lost 4 bases, J lost 8 bases, and 12 bases lay in between. Germline V CDR1 and CDR2: MNHEY, SMNVEV (reference sequence). This CDR3 is 13 amino acids long. This clonotype was obtained from an adult who received the MenACWY meningococcal vaccine as a control. Sequencing used peripheral blood, obtained 28 days after the second dose of the MenACWY control vaccine. V and J are TRBV27 and TRBJ2-4; possibly TRBD2 for D (6 bases). The chain's CDR3 is CASSSPGLHIQYF. The CDR3 bases are TGTGCCAGCAGTTCCCCGGGACTGCACATTCAGTACTTC.